Given below is one TCR beta chain in context. This entry comes from a study of OX40 agonist ivuxolimab in advanced cancers. Study information: The patients got ivuxolimab, which is an agonistic anti-OX40 (CD134) antibody. Administration of intravenous ivuxolimab to patients occurred every 2 weeks at 0.01 to 10 mg/kg.

Libraries were prepared by immunoSEQ multiplex PCR; TCRdb keeps only in-frame clonotypes and omits some of them. The sample has 50,000 to 70,000 clones, around 93% seen once; the top ten hold less than 0.55%. Per the germline V gene, CDR1 is MNHEY and CDR2 is SVGAGI. This CDR3 is built from 14 residues. Deletions cut 5 bases from V and 7 bases from J, with 17 bases between. This clonotype was obtained from an adult with an advanced solid tumor such as melanoma, head and neck, liver or kidney cancer. J is TRBJ1-2 and V is TRBV6-5; maybe TRBD1 (6 bases). The input for sequencing was CD4+ or CD8+ T cells sorted from blood, taken in a trial of the OX40 agonist ivuxolimab. The CDR3 reads CASSTLLGAGGYTF. The CDR3 nucleotides read TGTGCCAGCAGTACCCTTTTGGGGGCCGGTGGCTACACCTTC.